These 19 T cell receptor beta chains came from one sample sequenced in a study of patients and donors after allogeneic stem cell transplantation. TCRdb passed the RT-PCR reads through MiXCR, listing each CDR3 protein once. The table lists approximately 200,000 distinct CDR3 sequences, 35% to 45% of them singletons. The sequenced material came from blood, either unsorted or a sorted T cell fraction (not recorded which). The receptors shown here come from a human donor who was either an allogeneic HSCT recipient or a stem cell or donor lymphocyte infusion donor (not recorded which). It is not recorded whose cells these are; they may come from a transplant donor.

This clonotype was observed a handful of times. The chain has TRBV27 and TRBJ1-5; TRBD1 might be the D (5 bases). Germline values: CDR1 MNHEY, CDR2 SMNVEV (reference sequence). Trimming pared 6 bases from V and 0 bases from J, leaving 12 bases between. CDR3 size: 15 residues. The CDR3 protein is CASRARDDSNQPQHF. The DNA for the CDR3 is TGTGCCAGCAGAGCCCGGGACGATAGCAATCAGCCCCAGCATTTT.

Only a few counts were recorded for this clonotype. The chain carries TRBV28 and TRBJ2-7; no firm D call. This CDR3 has 12 residues. The V gene lost 4 bases and the J gene lost 2 bases, with 6 bases spanning the gap. Germline-derived CDR1 and CDR2 are MDHEN and SYDVKM. This CDR3 is CASSSGPYEQYF. CDR3 nucleotides: TGTGCCAGCAGTTCGGGTCCCTACGAGCAGTACTTC.

V gene TRBV4-2 combines with J gene TRBJ1-1; the D gene is possibly TRBD1 (6 bases). Trimming cost V 4 bases and J 5 bases, with 17 bases left between them. CDR3 length: 15 residues. Germline CDR1 LGHNA, CDR2 YNFKEQ. The CDR3 sequence: CASSPERGEVTEAFF. The CDR3 DNA reads as TGTGCCAGCAGCCCAGAAAGGGGGGAAGTTACTGAAGCTTTCTTT.

The genes are TRBV4-1 and TRBJ1-2; 8 nucleotides align to TRBD1. V trimming: 8 bases; J trimming: 3 bases; junction bases outside the gene matches: 2. Germline V CDR1 and CDR2: MGHRA, YSYEKL. The CDR3 covers 12 residues. The CDR3 bases are TGCGCCAGCGGACAGGGTGACTATGGCTACACCTTC. This encodes CASGQGDYGYTF.

This clonotype has more than one count but fewer than ten. The chain uses TRBV3-1 and TRBJ1-1; 7 bases are shared with TRBD1. The J segment lost 0 bases and the V segment lost 4 bases, leaving 8 bases of the junction unmatched. Looked up from germline, CDR1 is LGHDT and CDR2 is YNNKEL (reference sequence). CDR3 length: 16 residues. DNA for the CDR3: TGTGCCAGCAGCCTCCGACAGGGTTTTATGAACACTGAAGCTTTCTTT. It specifies CASSLRQGFMNTEAFF.

The chain joins TRBV18 to TRBJ2-3; D gene uncertain. CDR3 length: 14 amino acids. The germline CDR1 and CDR2 sequences are KGHSH and LQKENI. Between the trimmed V and J ends, which lost 6 bases and 0 bases, there was a span of 10 bases. The CDR3 region has the DNA TGTGCCAGCTCCCCCTATCCTAGCACAGATACGCAGTATTTT. It specifies CASSPYPSTDTQYF.

In this sample, this clonotype turned up a few times. The genes are TRBV4-3 and TRBJ1-1; a possible D gene is TRBD1 (5 bases). Trimming shortened V by 0 bases and J by 7 bases, and 12 bases separated the two germline ends. Germline CDR1 is LGHNA and CDR2 is YSLEER. This CDR3 spans 14 amino acids. Here the CDR3 reads CASSQDWDPNEAFF. In DNA, the CDR3 is TGCGCCAGCAGCCAAGACTGGGACCCCAATGAAGCTTTCTTT.

CDR3 amino acids: CASSLDRFQRGNYGYTF. The CDR3 DNA reads TGTGCCAGCAGCTTAGACCGATTCCAGAGGGGGAACTATGGCTACACCTTC. This sequence joins TRBV11-2 and TRBJ1-2; possibly TRBD1 for D (6 bases). CDR3 length: 17 residues. Trimming pared 0 bases from V and 2 bases from J, leaving 16 bases between. Germline V gives CDR1 SGHAT, CDR2 FQNNGV.

This clonotype was counted a few times. The V gene is TRBV6-1, the J gene TRBJ2-3; TRBD1 matches 7 bases. The CDR3 extends over 15 amino acids. The junction had 11 bases not matched to a gene; V was cut back by 8 bases and J by 3 bases. Germline lookup yields CDR1 MNHNS and CDR2 SASEGT. CDR3 residues: CASCTLGGPTDTQYF. In nucleotides, the CDR3 is TGTGCCAGCTGTACGTTAGGGGGCCCGACAGATACGCAGTATTTT.

V and J are TRBV20-1 and TRBJ1-6; unclear D gene. Germline V gene lookup returns CDR1 DFQATT and CDR2 SNEGSKA (reference sequence). The CDR3 covers 14 residues. V lost 0 bases, J lost 9 bases, and 12 bases lay in between. CDR3 sequence (DNA): TGCAGTGCTAGAGATCCAAGAACTGCTTCACCCCTCCACTTT. Translation gives CSARDPRTASPLHF.

V gene TRBV21-1 combines with J gene TRBJ1-3; the tabulated D call, TRBD1, remains unverified against the DNA. TRBV21-1 is a listed pseudogene. CDR3 length: 17 amino acids. The CDR3 DNA sequence: TGTGCCAGCAGCAACCGGACAGGTCGACTGCCTGGAAACACCATATATTTT. It encodes CASSNRTGRLPGNTIYF.

The V and J genes are TRBV16 and TRBJ1-2; D uncertain. Trimming shortened V by 6 bases and J by 2 bases, and 16 bases separated the two germline ends. CDR3 size: 15 residues. From germline, CDR1 is KGHSY and CDR2 FQNENV. CDR3 bases: TGTGCCAGCAGTCAACGGATCGGCGCCAACTATGGCTACACCTTC. Its protein is CASSQRIGANYGYTF.

The rearrangement uses TRBV25-1 and TRBJ2-7; weak D call: TRBD1 (5 bases). Trimming took off 6 bases at V and 3 bases at J, with 15 bases between the two ends. Looked up from germline, CDR1 is MGHDK and CDR2 is SYGVNS. The CDR3 runs 14 residues. CDR3 coding DNA: TGTGCCAGCAGCTCCAGGGTCCCGGGCTACGAGCAGTACTTC. Translated, it gives CASSSRVPGYEQYF.

The chain employs TRBV5-1 and TRBJ2-4; the D gene is possibly TRBD1 (6 bases). Trimming removed 3 bases at V and 1 base at J, with 11 bases between. The CDR3 is made up of 15 amino acids. Germline loops: CDR1 SGHRS, CDR2 YFSETQ. The CDR3 loop reads CASSSLQGAKNIQYF. Here the CDR3 DNA reads TGCGCCAGCAGCTCACTCCAGGGGGCCAAAAACATTCAGTACTTC.

This rearrangement joins TRBV20-1 to TRBJ2-7, with 11 bases fitting TRBD1. J gave up 2 bases and V 5 bases, and 2 bases lay outside the gene matches. The germline CDR1 and CDR2 sequences are DFQATT and SNEGSKA (reference sequence). CDR3 length equals 13 residues. CDR3 sequence: CSAGTGGTYEQYF. The CDR3 DNA follows: TGCAGTGCTGGGACAGGGGGGACCTACGAGCAGTACTTC.

This clonotype occurred a few times. J is TRBJ1-3 and V is TRBV12-3 or TRBV12-4; 7 bases map to TRBD1. V was clipped by 5 bases and J by 4 bases; unmatched bases: 5. The CDR3 loop spans 14 amino acids. The CDR3 nucleotides read TGTGCCAGCAGTCTCCGACAGGGAGGAAACACCATATATTTT. Translating it yields CASSLRQGGNTIYF.

V and J are TRBV20-1 and TRBJ1-1; D unclear. CDR1 and CDR2 (germline): DFQATT, SNEGSKA (reference sequence). V was trimmed by 0 bases and J by 2 bases, leaving 10 bases between them. The CDR3 sequence is 14 residues long. The CDR3 sequence: CSARDIEVNTEAFF. The CDR3 DNA reads TGCAGTGCTAGAGATATCGAGGTAAACACTGAAGCTTTCTTT.

This rearrangement joins TRBV5-1 to TRBJ2-3, with 7 nucleotides matching TRBD2. Germline V gene data show CDR1 as SGHRS and CDR2 as YFSETQ. V lost 5 bases and J lost 6; bases outside the gene matches: 6. This CDR3 contains 13 residues. The CDR3 DNA reads TGCGCCAGCAGACTAGCGTCGGGGGATACGCAGTATTTT. Translating it yields CASRLASGDTQYF.

The chain combines TRBV20-1 with TRBJ1-2; D is perhaps TRBD1 (6 bases). CDR1 and CDR2 from the germline V gene are DFQATT and SNEGSKA (reference sequence). Trimming took 1 base from V and 1 from J, leaving 10 bases between them. CDR3 length equals 14 residues. CDR3 in DNA: TGCAGTGCTAGAGTAATCAGGGGTAACTATGGCTACACCTTC. Its protein is CSARVIRGNYGYTF.